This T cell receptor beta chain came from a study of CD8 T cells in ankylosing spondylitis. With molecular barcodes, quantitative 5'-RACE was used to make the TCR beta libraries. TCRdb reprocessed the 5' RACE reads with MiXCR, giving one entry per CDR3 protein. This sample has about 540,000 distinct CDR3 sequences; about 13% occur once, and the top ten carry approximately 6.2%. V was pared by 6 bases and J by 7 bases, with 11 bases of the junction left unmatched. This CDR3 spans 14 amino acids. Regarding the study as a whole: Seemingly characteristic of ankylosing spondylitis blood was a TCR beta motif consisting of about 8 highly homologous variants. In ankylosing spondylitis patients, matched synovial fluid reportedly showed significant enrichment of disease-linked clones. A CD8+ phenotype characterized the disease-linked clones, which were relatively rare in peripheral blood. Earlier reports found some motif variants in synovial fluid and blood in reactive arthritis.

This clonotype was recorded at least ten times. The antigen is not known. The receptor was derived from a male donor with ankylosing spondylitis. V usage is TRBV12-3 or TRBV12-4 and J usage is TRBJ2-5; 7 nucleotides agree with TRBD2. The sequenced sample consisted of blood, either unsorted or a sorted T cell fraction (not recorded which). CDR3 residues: CASSTWRTGGTQYF. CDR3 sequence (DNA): TGTGCCAGCAGCACTTGGAGAACGGGGGGGACCCAGTACTTC.